This T cell receptor (beta chain) was identified in a study of PD-1 blockade in classical Hodgkin lymphoma. TCRdb's copy holds only in-frame clones and misses some; the assay was immunoSEQ multiplex PCR. The sample shows almost 95,000 clones, 83% of them seen only once. This clone was counted ten times or more. Other DNA sequences from this sample encode an identical CDR3 as well. The CDR3 totals 10 residues. Germline assignment: CDR1 LNHDA and CDR2 SQIVND (reference sequence). V was trimmed by 6 bases and J by 5 bases, leaving 2 bases between them. Stated time point: cycle 4 day 1 (C4D1), after 5 to 7 weeks of nivolumab. There was relapse after autologous stem cell transplantation in every patient, and there was variation in brentuximab vedotin exposure.

The chain uses TRBV19 and TRBJ2-1; D is unclear. The TCR was taken from a human donor with classical Hodgkin lymphoma. The sample in question was peripheral blood mononuclear cells (PBMCs), obtained before the fourth cycle of nivolumab. The CDR3 is CASSDNEQFF. DNA of the CDR3: TGTGCCAGTAGCGACAATGAGCAGTTCTTC.